The clone carrying this TCR beta chain showed up many times. The authors made cDNA by 5'RACE with 10-nucleotide random UMIs. TCRdb called the 5' RACE reads again in MiXCR, with one record for every CDR3 protein. The data contain tens of thousands of distinct CDR3 sequences, 10% of them singletons. The sample belongs to a study of neurological immune-mediated disorders. The time point here: longitudinal time-point 1 (baseline). The ends lost 3 bases at V and 3 bases at J; junction bases unmatched: 3. CDR1 is SGHRS and CDR2 is YFSETQ in the germline V gene. The CDR3 length is 13 residues. Material: PBMCs. The rearrangement joins TRBV5-1 to TRBJ2-7; 7 bases align to TRBD1. The sequence came from a man aged 25-45 years in good health. The DNA for the CDR3 is TGCGCCAGCAGCTGGGGACAGAACTACGAGCAGTACTTC. Amino acid sequence: CASSWGQNYEQYF.